Below are 25 T cell receptor beta chains sequenced from a single sample in a study of cytomegalovirus exposure and HLA in healthy donors. PCR primers comprised 60 Vbeta and 13 Jbeta primers. The method was immunoSEQ multiplex PCR; TCRdb's version includes in-frame clones alone and lacks a portion of them. This table holds roughly 93,000 clones, about 74% found once. Specimen: PBMCs. These receptors came from a man between 40 and 49 years old in good health and CMV-seronegative.

The chain employs TRBV5-1 and TRBJ1-2, with 7 bases lining up with TRBD1. Unmatched junction bases numbered 10, after V lost 1 base and J lost 1 base. The CDR3 is 17 amino acids. Per germline, CDR1 SGHRS and CDR2 YFSETQ. CDR3 loop: CASSLLRGQPNNYGYTF. CDR3 nucleotide sequence: TGCGCCAGCAGCTTGCTGAGGGGGCAGCCGAATAACTATGGCTACACCTTC.

This chain connects TRBV5-1 to TRBJ1-3, with a possible D match to TRBD1 (5 bases). Germline V gene lookup returns CDR1 SGHRS and CDR2 YFSETQ. The length of the CDR3 is 16 residues. Deletions cut 0 bases from V and 2 bases from J, with 12 bases between. Written as DNA, the CDR3 is TGCGCCAGCAGCTTGGCTTATAGGGGAACTGGAAACACCATATATTTT. Its protein is CASSLAYRGTGNTIYF.

CDR3 nucleotide sequence: TGTGCCAGCAGCCCGAGCTCCATGGGGGACTTCGGCTATGGCTACACCTTC. It specifies CASSPSSMGDFGYGYTF. The V call is TRBV7-3, the J call TRBJ1-2, with D maybe TRBD1 (5 bases). CDR1 SGHTA and CDR2 FQGTGA come from the germline V gene. Trimming stripped 5 bases from V and 4 bases from J, with 23 bases between. The CDR3 consists of 17 residues.

The chain couples TRBV30 to TRBJ1-1; D might be TRBD1 (5 bases). Trimming took 2 bases from V and 1 from J, leaving 11 bases between them. Germline V gene sequence: CDR1 GTSNPN, CDR2 SVGIG (reference sequence). CDR3 length: 14 amino acids. The CDR3 coding sequence is TGTGCCTGGAGTACGACTGGACAGAACACTGAAGCTTTCTTT. It yields the protein CAWSTTGQNTEAFF.

The chain recombines TRBV5-4 with TRBJ1-2; TRBD1 matches 8 bases. Germline CDR1 and CDR2: SGHNT and YYREEE (reference sequence). V lost 3 bases and J lost 4; bases outside the gene matches: 8. The CDR3 extends over 15 amino acids. CDR3 DNA sequence: TGTGCCAGCAGCTCCCACCAACAGGGGGTCTATGGCTACACCTTC. Translating it yields CASSSHQQGVYGYTF.

V usage is TRBV28 and J usage is TRBJ1-2; 7 bases fit TRBD1. The CDR3 consists of 13 residues. Losses at the gene ends were 6 bases for V and 6 bases for J; bases not matched to a gene: 7. Germline assignment: CDR1 MDHEN and CDR2 SYDVKM. CDR3 coding DNA: TGTGCCAGCAGCCGCAGGGGGATGGATGGCTACACCTTC. Residues: CASSRRGMDGYTF.

The V and J genes are TRBV7-2 and TRBJ1-2, with TRBD1 as a possible D gene (5 bases). Germline V gives CDR1 SGHTA, CDR2 FQGNSA. Trimming took off 5 bases at V and 11 bases at J, with 12 bases between the two ends. This CDR3 is 11 amino acids long. The CDR3 spells CASSPRGWYTF. CDR3 DNA sequence: TGTGCCAGCAGCCCCCGGGGGTGGTACACCTTC.

This rearrangement joins TRBV19 to TRBJ2-7; 9 positions agree with TRBD2. CDR3 length equals 14 residues. V lost 2 bases, J lost 6 bases, and 5 bases stayed unmatched. Per germline, CDR1 LNHDA and CDR2 SQIVND (reference sequence). The CDR3 protein is CASSILPTSGEQYF. The CDR3 DNA is TGTGCCAGTAGTATACTCCCGACTAGCGGCGAGCAGTACTTC.

The V call is TRBV4-3, the J call TRBJ2-1; D remains unclear. Per the germline V gene, CDR1 is LGHNA and CDR2 is YSLEER. V shed 0 bases and J shed 0 bases, with 12 bases lying between them. This CDR3 is built from 17 residues. Here the CDR3 DNA reads TGCGCCAGCAGCCAAGAGGTGGGCCGTAGCTCCTACAATGAGCAGTTCTTC. This codes for CASSQEVGRSSYNEQFF.

The chain carries TRBV18 and TRBJ1-5; tentatively, D is TRBD1 (5 bases). This CDR3 has 12 residues. Germline CDR1 reads KGHSH; CDR2 reads LQKENI. Trimming shortened V by 4 bases and J by 9 bases, and 10 bases separated the two germline ends. The CDR3 here is CASSLEGRPQHF. DNA for the CDR3: TGTGCCAGCTCACTGGAGGGACGGCCCCAGCATTTT.

The rearrangement links TRBV7-3 to TRBJ1-1; 7 bases map to TRBD1. There are 14 residues in the CDR3. V lost 3 bases to trimming and J lost 5 bases; unmatched junction nucleotides: 6. Germline V lookup: CDR1 SGHTA, CDR2 FQGTGA. The CDR3 DNA is TGTGCCAGCAGCTTGGAGGGGGCTAGGACTGAAGCTTTCTTT. Translated, it gives CASSLEGARTEAFF. The whole variable domain, filled in from reference TRBV7-3 and TRBJ1-1, reads GAGVSQTPSNKVTEKGKYVELRCDPISGHTALYWYRQSLGQGPEFLIYFQGTGAADDSGLPNDRFFAVRPEGSVSTLKIQRTERGDSAVYLCASSLEGARTEAFFGQGTRLTVV.

The rearrangement joins TRBV5-1 to TRBJ1-1; TRBD1 aligns across 8 bases. The CDR3 covers 16 residues. V gave up 4 bases and J gave up 1 base; unmatched junction bases: 9. From germline, CDR1 is SGHRS and CDR2 YFSETQ. Here the CDR3 reads CASSPPLGQANTEAFF. In DNA form, the CDR3 reads TGCGCCAGCAGCCCCCCTTTGGGACAGGCGAACACTGAAGCTTTCTTT.

CDR3 DNA: TGTGCCTGGAGGCGGCGAGGCAGCAGCTCAAGTCAGCCCCAGCATTTT. It is translated as CAWRRRGSSSSQPQHF. The rearrangement joins TRBV30 to TRBJ1-5; the D is unclear. The germline CDR1 and CDR2 sequences are GTSNPN and SVGIG (reference sequence). The CDR3 sequence is 16 residues long. V dropped 3 bases and J dropped 6 bases, with 21 bases sitting between them.

V gene TRBV6-4 combines with J gene TRBJ2-5; weak D call: TRBD2 (7 bases). Germline V lookup: CDR1 MRHNA, CDR2 SNTAGT. The ends were cut back, 7 bases at V and 2 bases at J, with 14 bases in the middle. This CDR3 contains 14 residues. The CDR3 spells CASTAGAVQETQYF. CDR3 sequence (DNA): TGTGCCAGCACGGCGGGGGCCGTACAAGAGACCCAGTACTTC.

The J gene is TRBJ2-2, the V gene TRBV9; the D is unclear. The CDR3 extends over 14 amino acids. Trimming cost V 0 bases and J 3 bases, with 6 bases left between them. Germline V gene lookup returns CDR1 SGDLS and CDR2 YYNGEE. CDR3 nucleotides: TGTGCCAGCAGCGTAGTGTCTGACACCGGGGAGCTGTTTTTT. Its translation is CASSVVSDTGELFF.

The chain couples TRBV19 to TRBJ1-4; D possibly corresponds to TRBD1 (6 bases). This CDR3 is built from 14 residues. From germline, CDR1 is LNHDA and CDR2 SQIVND (reference sequence). V was clipped by 7 bases and J by 12 bases, with 21 bases between them. This CDR3 is CASTTVTGNSELFF. For the CDR3, the DNA is TGTGCCAGTACCACAGTGACAGGCAATTCTGAACTGTTTTTT.

The chain couples TRBV7-2 to TRBJ1-2; D perhaps matches TRBD1 (6 bases). V lost 6 bases and J 4 bases, leaving 18 bases between the germline ends. This CDR3 has 15 amino acids. The germline V gene has CDR1 SGHTA and CDR2 FQGNSA. Here the CDR3 reads CASRSASGGPYGYTF. The CDR3, as DNA: TGTGCCAGCAGAAGTGCCTCGGGGGGCCCCTATGGCTACACCTTC.

The chain joins TRBV7-2 to TRBJ1-6; D is undetermined. V was trimmed by 4 bases and J by 11 bases, leaving 9 bases between them. The length of the CDR3 is 12 residues. The V gene's germline CDR1 is SGHTA and CDR2 FQGNSA. CDR3 loop: CASSSGIPPLHF. CDR3 coding DNA: TGTGCCAGCAGCTCCGGTATTCCACCCCTCCACTTT.

CDR3 sequence: CASSFQTRGDTEAFF. The CDR3 nucleotides read TGTGCCAGCAGCTTTCAAACTCGAGGAGACACTGAAGCTTTCTTT. This sequence joins TRBV27 and TRBJ1-1, with D unresolved. V lost 6 bases to trimming and J lost 3 bases, with 17 bases between them. Germline CDR1 is MNHEY and CDR2 is SMNVEV (reference sequence). The CDR3 length is 15 residues.

This clone was picked up one time. A junction boundary mismatches the germline segment, possibly from a read error. The genes are TRBV29-1 and TRBJ2-7, with D unclear. This CDR3 contains 10 residues. The germline V gene has CDR1 SQVTM and CDR2 ANQGSEA. The CDR3 region has the DNA TGCAGCGTTGGATCCTATGAGCAGTACTTC. It encodes CSVGSYEQYF.

This chain joins TRBV7-6 and TRBJ1-6; 7 bases line up with TRBD1. The ends lost 5 bases at V and 5 bases at J; junction bases unmatched: 9. This CDR3 spans 16 amino acids. In germline, CDR1 is SGHVS, CDR2 FNYEAQ. CDR3 region: CASSTSGGQDNSPLHF. The DNA for the CDR3 is TGTGCCAGCAGCACCTCAGGAGGACAGGATAATTCACCCCTCCACTTT. Full variable domain (missing parts from reference TRBV7-6 and TRBJ1-6): GAGVSQSPRYKVTKRGQDVALRCDPISGHVSLYWYRQALGQGPEFLTYFNYEAQQDKSGLPNDRFSAERPEGSISTLTIQRTEQRDSAMYRCASSTSGGQDNSPLHFGNGTRLTVT.

This clone has more than one count but fewer than ten. The chain has TRBV5-8 and TRBJ1-5, with D perhaps TRBD1 (5 bases). The CDR3 has 15 residues. Trimming removed 2 bases from V and 0 bases from J, with 9 bases in between. The germline gives CDR1 SGHTS, CDR2 YDEGEE. The CDR3 coding sequence is TGTGCCAGCAGCTTAGGCGGGACTAGCAATCAGCCCCAGCATTTT. This codes for CASSLGGTSNQPQHF.

Only one count was recorded for this clone. The V call is TRBV19, the J call TRBJ1-2, with unresolved D. There are 13 residues in the CDR3. CDR1 and CDR2 (germline): LNHDA, SQIVND (reference sequence). V dropped 4 bases and J dropped 5 bases, with 11 bases sitting between them. Here the CDR3 reads CASSTQHGYGYTF. The CDR3 bases are TGTGCCAGTAGTACCCAACACGGGTATGGCTACACCTTC.

The rearrangement joins TRBV4-1 to TRBJ1-1; 9 bases are a match to TRBD1. The germline V gene encodes CDR1 MGHRA and CDR2 YSYEKL. With V trimmed by 4 bases and J by 7 bases, 19 bases remained unmatched. The length of the CDR3 is 18 residues. The CDR3 is CASSLSAGTGNPDGEAFF. The CDR3 nucleotides read TGCGCCAGCAGCCTTTCAGCCGGGACAGGGAATCCTGACGGTGAAGCTTTCTTT.

The V call is TRBV5-1, the J call TRBJ2-3; D remains ambiguous. The CDR3 contains 13 residues. Germline V gene lookup returns CDR1 SGHRS and CDR2 YFSETQ. The V gene lost 7 bases and the J gene lost 3 bases, with 12 bases spanning the gap. Written as DNA, the CDR3 is TGCGCCAGCTCCAGTTTCACGACAGATACGCAGTATTTT. It yields the protein CASSSFTTDTQYF.